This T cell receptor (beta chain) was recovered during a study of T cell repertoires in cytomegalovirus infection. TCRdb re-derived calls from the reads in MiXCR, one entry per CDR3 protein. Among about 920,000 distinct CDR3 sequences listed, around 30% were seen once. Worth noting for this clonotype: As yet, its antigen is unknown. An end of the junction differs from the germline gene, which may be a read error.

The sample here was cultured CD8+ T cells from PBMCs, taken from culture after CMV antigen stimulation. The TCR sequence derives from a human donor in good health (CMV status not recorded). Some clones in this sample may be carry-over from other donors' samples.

This CDR3 is CVSSYEGGRGVQPQHF. The CDR3 nucleotides are TGTGTCAGCAGTTACGAGGGGGGCCGGGGGGTTCAGCCCCAGCATTTT. This sequence joins TRBV6-2 or TRBV6-3 and TRBJ1-5; the D gene is possibly TRBD1 (6 bases). CDR1 is MNHEY and CDR2 is SVGEGT in the germline V gene. The CDR3 consists of 16 residues.